The T cell receptor (beta chain) under discussion was sequenced for a study of blood T cell repertoires in COVID-19. The CDR3 length is 18 residues. The V gene end was trimmed by 3 bases and the J gene end by 4 bases; junction bases not matched to a gene: 13. CDR1 and CDR2 from the germline V gene are LGHNA and YNFKEQ. Participants were placed into cohorts based on the clinical history they reported. Profiling relied on immunoSEQ multiplex PCR, and the TCRdb table lists in-frame clones only, not all of them. Of approximately 400,000 clones in the sample, more than 75% were seen once. The rearrangement joins TRBV4-2 to TRBJ1-3; 9 bases map to TRBD1. Sequenced sample: PBMCs or T cells enriched from blood (not recorded which). This TCR was sampled from a woman aged 18-29 years who had recovered from COVID-19. CDR3 sequence: CASSHPRTGAKGGNTIYF. CDR3 DNA sequence: TGTGCCAGCAGCCACCCCAGGACAGGGGCGAAGGGGGGAAACACCATATATTTT.